A single sample gave rise to the 15 T cell receptor beta chains below, sequenced in a study of CD8 T cells in Susac syndrome. Reverse transcription used roughly 0.45 to 1 ug RNA and random hexamers. TCRdb ran MiXCR on the immunoSEQ multiplex PCR reads and lists one entry per CDR3 protein. Of about 160,000 distinct CDR3 sequences in the sample, 80% to 95% were seen once. The material sequenced was CD4+ T cells from PBMCs. The receptors here all came from a human donor in good health.

This clonotype was observed a single time. The chain is built from TRBV29-1 and TRBJ2-2; 7 positions match TRBD1. V dropped 2 bases and J dropped 6; count of bases not matched to a gene: 12. Germline lookup yields CDR1 SQVTM and CDR2 ANQGSEA. This CDR3 has 16 residues. Here the CDR3 reads CSVETRRVQGAGELFF. DNA of the CDR3: TGCAGCGTTGAAACGCGTCGGGTCCAGGGGGCCGGGGAGCTGTTTTTT.

The rearrangement uses TRBV29-1 and TRBJ2-1; D not resolved. The length of the CDR3 is 10 residues. Between the trimmed V and J ends, which lost 6 bases and 4 bases, there was a span of 4 bases. Germline V gene lookup returns CDR1 SQVTM and CDR2 ANQGSEA. The CDR3 here is CSVLYNEQFF. In DNA form, the CDR3 reads TGCAGCGTGCTATACAATGAGCAGTTCTTC.

The J gene is TRBJ2-3, the V gene TRBV6-5, with D perhaps matching TRBD1 (5 bases). The germline gives CDR1 MNHEY, CDR2 SVGAGI. Trimming took 6 bases from V and 3 from J, leaving 13 bases between them. CDR3 length: 14 residues. The chain's CDR3 is CASRRPQGTDTQYF. DNA of the CDR3: TGTGCCAGCAGAAGACCCCAGGGAACAGATACGCAGTATTTT.

This chain joins TRBV3-1 and TRBJ2-7; D is unclear. This CDR3 contains 12 residues. The germline V and J ends were trimmed by 1 base and 3 bases, with 4 bases remaining between them. Germline loops: CDR1 LGHDT, CDR2 YNNKEL (reference sequence). The CDR3 sequence is CASSQAHYEQYF. The CDR3 coding sequence is TGTGCCAGCAGCCAAGCTCACTACGAGCAGTACTTC.

The CDR3 here is CASSLVGVDYYGYTF. CDR3 sequence (DNA): TGTGCCAGCAGTTTGGTAGGGGTGGATTACTATGGCTACACCTTC. This chain joins TRBV12-3 or TRBV12-4 and TRBJ1-2; weak D call: TRBD1 (5 bases). The V and J ends lost 3 bases and 3 bases respectively, with 14 bases between them. The CDR3 extends over 15 amino acids.

The chain employs TRBV6-1 and TRBJ2-5, with D hard to call. The CDR3 is 12 residues long. CDR1 is MNHNS, CDR2 SASEGT, per germline. The V end lost 1 base, the J end lost 5 bases, and 5 bases lay between the germline ends. CDR3 protein: CASSEESETQYF. In DNA, the CDR3 is TGTGCCAGCAGTGAAGAATCCGAGACCCAGTACTTC.

This chain joins TRBV5-1 and TRBJ2-1; TRBD1 agrees at 7 bases. This CDR3 spans 15 amino acids. J lost 2 bases, V lost 2 bases, and 4 bases had no gene match. The germline V gene has CDR1 SGHRS and CDR2 YFSETQ. DNA for the CDR3: TGCGCCAGCAGCTTCGAAGACAGGGCCTACAATGAGCAGTTCTTC. The encoded protein is CASSFEDRAYNEQFF. Full variable domain (rest looked up from reference TRBV5-1 and TRBJ2-1): KAGVTQTPRYLIKTRGQQVTLSCSPISGHRSVSWYQQTPGQGLQFLFEYFSETQRNKGNFPGRFSGRQFSNSRSEMNVSTLELGDSALYLCASSFEDRAYNEQFFGPGTRLTVL.

The CDR3 sequence is CASSPAAGTNTGELFF. CDR3 nucleotides: TGTGCCAGCAGCCCGGCGGCAGGCACGAACACCGGGGAGCTGTTTTTT. V is TRBV7-3 and J is TRBJ2-2; D is undetermined. Trimming left V 5 bases short and J 0 bases short, with 13 bases between. This CDR3 contains 16 residues. Germline assignment: CDR1 SGHTA and CDR2 FQGTGA.

This clonotype was observed a single time. The rearrangement links TRBV20-1 to TRBJ1-2; 12 bases are a match to TRBD1. The junction had 8 bases not matched to a gene; V was cut back by 4 bases and J by 2 bases. The CDR3 extends over 16 amino acids. CDR1 and CDR2 (germline): DFQATT, SNEGSKA (reference sequence). The CDR3 sequence is CSAIPGTGGPNYGYTF. CDR3 DNA: TGCAGTGCTATACCCGGGACAGGGGGCCCCAACTATGGCTACACCTTC.

The chain couples TRBV29-1 to TRBJ1-1; a weak D match, TRBD1 (5 bases). Germline V CDR1 and CDR2: SQVTM, ANQGSEA. V was pared by 3 bases and J by 0 bases, with 11 bases between. CDR3 length equals 14 residues. CDR3 sequence (DNA): TGCAGCGTTGATCGATTGACAGTGAACACTGAAGCTTTCTTT. Translated: CSVDRLTVNTEAFF.

The V and J genes are TRBV15 and TRBJ1-1; no firm D call. CDR1 and CDR2 (germline): LNHNV, YYDKDF (reference sequence). The CDR3 extends over 15 amino acids. The ends were cut back, 0 bases at V and 1 base at J, with 9 bases in the middle. The CDR3 sequence is CATSREIGRNTEAFF. CDR3 nucleotides: TGTGCCACCAGCAGAGAGATTGGACGGAACACTGAAGCTTTCTTT.

The chain combines TRBV3-1 with TRBJ1-1; 8 bases match TRBD1. Germline V CDR1 and CDR2: LGHDT, YNNKEL (reference sequence). The ends lost 6 bases at V and 8 bases at J; junction bases unmatched: 5. This CDR3 contains 12 residues. The CDR3 nucleotides are TGTGCCAGCAGAGTTGGACAGGGAGAAGCTTTCTTT. Protein sequence: CASRVGQGEAFF. The whole variable domain, remainder taken from reference TRBV3-1 and TRBJ1-1, is DTAVSQTPKYLVTQMGNDKSIKCEQNLGHDTMYWYKQDSKKFLKIMFSYNNKELIINETVPNRFSPKSPDKAHLNLHINSLELGDSAVYFCASRVGQGEAFFGQGTRLTVV.

The chain combines TRBV6-2 or TRBV6-3 with TRBJ2-5; D remains unclear. V shed 5 bases and J shed 0 bases, with 10 bases lying between them. Germline lookup yields CDR1 MNHEY and CDR2 SVGEGT. The CDR3 has 14 amino acids. Here the CDR3 DNA reads TGTGCCAGCAGTCGCGGACCGAACCAAGAGACCCAGTACTTC. Amino acid sequence: CASSRGPNQETQYF.

V and J are TRBV4-1 and TRBJ2-3; 8 nucleotides match TRBD2. V trimming: 2 bases; J trimming: 0 bases; junction bases outside the gene matches: 13. The CDR3 is 19 amino acids. From germline, CDR1 is MGHRA and CDR2 YSYEKL. CDR3 sequence (DNA): TGCGCCAGCAGCCAACCCGACTATGGCGGGGGGATGAGCACAGATACGCAGTATTTT. Protein sequence: CASSQPDYGGGMSTDTQYF.

V and J are TRBV19 and TRBJ2-7, with 12 bases identical to TRBD2. Germline loops: CDR1 LNHDA, CDR2 SQIVND (reference sequence). The CDR3 loop spans 16 amino acids. J gave up 3 bases and V 4 bases, and 7 bases lay outside the gene matches. The DNA of the CDR3 is TGTGCCAGTAGTAGTAGACTAGCGGGGGAGTACTACGAGCAGTACTTC. Amino acid sequence: CASSSRLAGEYYEQYF. Together with reference TRBV19 and TRBJ2-7, the CDR3 gives the full variable domain: DGGITQSPKYLFRKEGQNVTLSCEQNLNHDAMYWYRQDPGQGLRLIYYSQIVNDFQKGDIAEGYSVSREKKESFPLTVTSAQKNPTAFYLCASSSRLAGEYYEQYFGPGTRLTVT.